One T cell receptor beta chain is described in this entry. In the source study's methods: How many nucleated cells were present was estimated from reference gene primer amplification. The repertoire was sequenced with immunoSEQ multiplex PCR; TCRdb's copy has only in-frame clones and lacks some. V and J calls and clone size follow that table, whereas D and trimming were derived from the DNA. The table has 200,000 to 250,000 clones, around 81% seen once; the top ten hold 4.5% to 7%. The data were taken from a study of blood T cell repertoires in COVID-19. Study-wide background: Specimens from acute and convalescent COVID-19 originated in the United States, Italy and Spain. PBMCs, B-cell-depleted T cells, or T cells provided the cDNA or gDNA that made up the material.

The CDR3 is 13 residues long. Germline assignment: CDR1 SGHTS and CDR2 YDEGEE. The V and J ends lost 7 bases and 8 bases respectively, with 15 bases between them. This chain uses TRBV5-8 with TRBJ1-4; no definite D call. The sample was peripheral blood. The receptor comes from a woman in her 70s with acute or convalescent COVID-19. This CDR3 is CASLRARGEKLFF. The CDR3 DNA sequence: TGTGCCAGCCTTAGAGCACGAGGGGAAAAACTGTTTTTT.